This T cell receptor (beta chain) came from a study of Graves' ophthalmopathy and Graves' hyperthyroidism. Study-level points and caveats: In blood appeared most of the expanded thyroid clonotypes whose frequency exceeded 0.001. Forecasting of ophthalmopathy progression by the model achieved 70.59% sensitivity and roughly 75% specificity.

This clonotype was seen repeatedly, ten times or more. The antigen remains undetermined. Other autoimmune diseases, uncontrolled infections, pregnancy or lactation led to the exclusion of patients. Germline V CDR1 and CDR2: SGDLS, YYNGEE. This CDR3 is built from 15 residues. Trimming shortened V by 0 bases and J by 5 bases, and 11 bases separated the two germline ends. From RNA, the CDR3 regions of TCR beta chains were amplified and sequenced. First-round RT-PCR relied on HTBI primers, and a second-round multiplex PCR came next. A single record per CDR3 protein comes from TCRdb applying MiXCR to the multiplex PCR reads. The sample contains 900,000 to 1,200,000 distinct CDR3 sequences, 35% to 40% of which appear only once.

The sample was peripheral blood or thyroid tissue (not recorded which). This clonotype was obtained from an adult man with Graves' hyperthyroidism. The chain is built from TRBV9 and TRBJ1-4, with a tentative D call TRBD1 (5 bases). CDR3 coding DNA: TGTGCCAGCAGCGTAGGACGGGACGGCAATGAAAAACTGTTTTTT. Residues: CASSVGRDGNEKLFF.